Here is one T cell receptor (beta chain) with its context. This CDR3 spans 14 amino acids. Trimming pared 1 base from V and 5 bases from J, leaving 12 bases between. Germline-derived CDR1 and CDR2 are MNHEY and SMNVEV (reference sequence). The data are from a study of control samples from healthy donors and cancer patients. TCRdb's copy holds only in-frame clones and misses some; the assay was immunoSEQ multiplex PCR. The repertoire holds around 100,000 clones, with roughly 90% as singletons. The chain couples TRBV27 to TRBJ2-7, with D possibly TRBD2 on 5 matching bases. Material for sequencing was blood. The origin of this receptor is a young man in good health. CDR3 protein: CASSLWGRRHEQYF. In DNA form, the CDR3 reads TGTGCCAGCAGTTTATGGGGTAGGAGGCACGAGCAGTACTTC.